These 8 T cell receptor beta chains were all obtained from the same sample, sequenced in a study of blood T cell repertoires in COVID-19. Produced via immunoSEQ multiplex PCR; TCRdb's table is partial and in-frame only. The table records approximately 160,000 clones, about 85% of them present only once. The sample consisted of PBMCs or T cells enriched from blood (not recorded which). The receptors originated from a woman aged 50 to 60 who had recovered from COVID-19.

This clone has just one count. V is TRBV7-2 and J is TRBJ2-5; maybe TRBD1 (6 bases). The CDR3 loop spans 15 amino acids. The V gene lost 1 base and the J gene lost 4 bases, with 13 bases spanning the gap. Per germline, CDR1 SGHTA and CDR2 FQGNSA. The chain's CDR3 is CASSLVQGEGETQYF. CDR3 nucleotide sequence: TGTGCCAGCAGCTTAGTACAGGGAGAAGGAGAGACCCAGTACTTC.

The CDR3 sequence is CASSPGGFTEAFF. Here the CDR3 DNA reads TGTGCCAGCAGCCCGGGAGGGTTCACTGAAGCTTTCTTT. The chain links TRBV3-1 (or the pseudogene TRBV3-2) to TRBJ1-1; D gene ambiguous. The ends were cut back, 4 bases at V and 4 bases at J, with 10 bases in the middle. Germline CDR1 and CDR2: LGHDT and YNNKEL (reference sequence). This CDR3 contains 13 residues.

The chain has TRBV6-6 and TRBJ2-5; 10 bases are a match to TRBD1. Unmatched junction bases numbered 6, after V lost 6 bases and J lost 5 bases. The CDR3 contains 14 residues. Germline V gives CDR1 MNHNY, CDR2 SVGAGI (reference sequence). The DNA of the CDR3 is TGTGCCAGCAGGCCGACAGGGGGCACGGAGACCCAGTACTTC. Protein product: CASRPTGGTETQYF.

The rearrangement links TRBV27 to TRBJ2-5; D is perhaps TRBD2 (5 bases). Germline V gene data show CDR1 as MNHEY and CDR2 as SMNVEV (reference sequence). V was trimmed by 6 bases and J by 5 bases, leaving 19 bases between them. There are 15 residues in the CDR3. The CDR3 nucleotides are TGTGCCAGCAGCCGCCCCGGTGTCCGAGGGGAGACCCAGTACTTC. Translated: CASSRPGVRGETQYF.

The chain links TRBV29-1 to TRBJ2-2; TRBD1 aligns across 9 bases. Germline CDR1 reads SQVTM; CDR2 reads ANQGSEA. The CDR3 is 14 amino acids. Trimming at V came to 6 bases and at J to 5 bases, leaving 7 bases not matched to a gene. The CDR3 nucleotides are TGCAGCGTAGGCCGGGACAGGGAAACCGGGGAGCTGTTTTTT. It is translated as CSVGRDRETGELFF.

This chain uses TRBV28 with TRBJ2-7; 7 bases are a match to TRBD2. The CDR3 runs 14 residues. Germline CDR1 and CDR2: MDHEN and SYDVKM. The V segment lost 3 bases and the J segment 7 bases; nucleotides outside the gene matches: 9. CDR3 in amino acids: CASSFDSGTGEQYF. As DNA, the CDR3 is TGTGCCAGCAGTTTTGACAGCGGGACGGGGGAGCAGTACTTC.

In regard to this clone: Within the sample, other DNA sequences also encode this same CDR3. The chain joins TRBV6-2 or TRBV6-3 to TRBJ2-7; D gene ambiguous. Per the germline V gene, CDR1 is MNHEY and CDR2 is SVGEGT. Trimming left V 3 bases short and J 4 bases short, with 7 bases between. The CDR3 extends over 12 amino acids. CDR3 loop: CASSYSAYEQYF. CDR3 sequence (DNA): TGTGCCAGCAGTTATAGTGCATACGAGCAGTACTTC.

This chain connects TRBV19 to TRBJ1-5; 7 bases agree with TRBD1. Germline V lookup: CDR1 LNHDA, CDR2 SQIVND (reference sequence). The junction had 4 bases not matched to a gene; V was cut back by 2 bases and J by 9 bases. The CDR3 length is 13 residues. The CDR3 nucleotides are TGTGCCAGTAGTATACCCGGACAGGCGCCCCAGCATTTT. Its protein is CASSIPGQAPQHF.